Following are 19 T cell receptor beta chains from one sample sequenced in a study of siplizumab effects on memory and regulatory T cells. Clones were sequenced by immunoSEQ multiplex PCR, and TCRdb holds only the in-frame ones, with some missing. The data hold approximately 75,000 clones, with roughly 93% observed a single time. Sequencing was performed on CD8+ T cells sorted from blood. The receptors shown here come from a human donor in good health.

The chain combines TRBV6-5 with TRBJ1-1, with unresolved D. The CDR3 runs 14 residues. The germline V and J ends were trimmed by 4 bases and 4 bases, with 13 bases remaining between them. Germline V gene data show CDR1 as MNHEY and CDR2 as SVGAGI. Here the CDR3 DNA reads TGTGCCAGCAGTTCTGCCGTAACGGGCACTGAAGCTTTCTTT. As protein: CASSSAVTGTEAFF.

V and J are TRBV7-9 and TRBJ2-3; no definite D call. The CDR3 sequence is 18 residues long. Trimming took 10 bases from V and 1 from J, leaving 27 bases between them. Germline lookup yields CDR1 SEHNR and CDR2 FQNEAQ (reference sequence). CDR3 region: CANPPCGLGSRRTDTQYF. CDR3 bases: TGTGCCAACCCTCCTTGTGGGCTAGGAAGTCGGCGCACAGATACGCAGTATTTT.

This clone showed up just once. The gene calls are TRBV9 and TRBJ2-4; D remains ambiguous. This CDR3 comprises 15 residues. V shed 3 bases and J shed 0 bases, with 10 bases lying between them. Per the germline V gene, CDR1 is SGDLS and CDR2 is YYNGEE. The CDR3 spells CASSGLGLAKNIQYF. Written as DNA, the CDR3 is TGTGCCAGCAGCGGGTTGGGGTTAGCCAAAAACATTCAGTACTTC.

The V gene is TRBV5-4, the J gene TRBJ1-2, with 7 bases that match TRBD1. Germline V gene data show CDR1 as SGHNT and CDR2 as YYREEE (reference sequence). The CDR3 has 14 amino acids. Unmatched junction bases numbered 8, after V lost 4 bases and J lost 5 bases. The CDR3 is CASSDGTDWYGYTF. In nucleotides, the CDR3 is TGTGCCAGCAGCGATGGGACAGATTGGTATGGCTACACCTTC.

As concerns this clone: The same CDR3 arises from other DNA sequences in this sample as well. This chain connects TRBV2 to TRBJ1-5; the D is unclear. Germline loops: CDR1 SNHLY, CDR2 FYNNEI. The V gene lost 6 bases and the J gene lost 1 base, with 7 bases spanning the gap. The CDR3 spans 13 residues. The CDR3 protein is CASRDSSNQPQHF. CDR3 in DNA: TGTGCCAGCAGGGACTCAAGCAATCAGCCCCAGCATTTT. The variable domain in full, with the rest retrieved from reference TRBV2 and TRBJ1-5, is EPEVTQTPSHQVTQMGQEVILRCVPISNHLYFYWYRQILGQKVEFLVSFYNNEISEKSEIFDDQFSVERPDGSNFTLKIRSTKLEDSAMYFCASRDSSNQPQHFGDGTRLSIL.

The V gene is TRBV28, the J gene TRBJ2-7; no firm D call. V shed 3 bases and J shed 2 bases, with 5 bases lying between them. Germline CDR1 reads MDHEN; CDR2 reads SYDVKM. The CDR3 runs to 12 residues. CDR3 region: CASSFRPYEQYF. CDR3 DNA: TGTGCCAGCAGTTTTAGGCCCTACGAGCAGTACTTC.

V usage is TRBV9 and J usage is TRBJ2-1; 7 bases are a match to TRBD1. The trim removed 4 bases at V and 7 bases at J, leaving 8 bases unmatched. CDR3 length: 14 residues. Germline V gene sequence: CDR1 SGDLS, CDR2 YYNGEE. CDR3 amino acids: CASSPVGGGNEQFF. The CDR3, as DNA: TGTGCCAGCAGCCCAGTAGGGGGCGGGAATGAGCAGTTCTTC.

The rearrangement joins TRBV5-5 to TRBJ2-7, with 7 nucleotides matching TRBD1. V dropped 4 bases and J dropped 4; count of bases not matched to a gene: 5. The CDR3 runs to 13 residues. The V gene's germline CDR1 is SGHKS and CDR2 YYEKEE (reference sequence). The DNA for the CDR3 is TGTGCCAGCAGCCCGGGACAGATGTACGAGCAGTACTTC. Amino acids: CASSPGQMYEQYF. Filled out from reference TRBV5-5 and TRBJ2-7, the complete variable domain reads DAGVTQSPTHLIKTRGQQVTLRCSPISGHKSVSWYQQVLGQGPQFIFQYYEKEERGRGNFPDRFSARQFPNYSSELNVNALLLGDSALYLCASSPGQMYEQYFGPGTRLTVT.

The chain is built from TRBV27 and TRBJ1-4; TRBD1 is a possible D gene (5 bases). V was cut by 3 bases and J by 3 bases, with 8 bases left in between. The germline V gene encodes CDR1 MNHEY and CDR2 SMNVEV (reference sequence). This CDR3 has 14 residues. CDR3 protein: CASSLSGPNEKLFF. The CDR3 nucleotides are TGTGCCAGCAGTTTGTCGGGACCTAATGAAAAACTGTTTTTT.

This clone appeared a single time. This chain links TRBV19 with TRBJ1-5; 7 bases are shared with TRBD1. The CDR3 is made up of 14 amino acids. The junction had 4 bases not matched to a gene; V was cut back by 4 bases and J by 4 bases. Per the germline V gene, CDR1 is LNHDA and CDR2 is SQIVND (reference sequence). CDR3: CASSSRDRNQPQHF. In DNA, the CDR3 is TGTGCCAGTAGTAGTCGGGACAGAAATCAGCCCCAGCATTTT.

The J gene is TRBJ2-4, the V gene TRBV6-5; TRBD2 might be the D (5 bases). The CDR3 totals 11 residues. CDR1 is MNHEY and CDR2 is SVGAGI in the germline V gene. V lost 5 bases, J lost 13 bases, and 12 bases lay in between. The CDR3 protein is CASSLGERQYF. In DNA form, the CDR3 reads TGTGCCAGCAGTCTCGGGGAGAGGCAGTACTTC.

This rearrangement joins TRBV7-9 to TRBJ1-5; possibly TRBD1 for D (5 bases). The CDR3 totals 14 residues. The ends were cut back, 1 base at V and 6 bases at J, with 10 bases in the middle. Germline CDR1 reads SEHNR; CDR2 reads FQNEAQ (reference sequence). The CDR3 region is CASSLGGDGQPQHF. The CDR3 bases are TGTGCCAGCAGCTTAGGGGGGGATGGTCAGCCCCAGCATTTT.

The chain links TRBV19 to TRBJ2-2; either TRBD1 or TRBD2 may supply D (5 bases each). Germline V gives CDR1 LNHDA, CDR2 SQIVND (reference sequence). Trimming removed 6 bases from V and 7 bases from J, with 15 bases in between. This CDR3 comprises 14 residues. The CDR3 loop reads CASSPEGRSGELFF. Written as DNA, the CDR3 is TGTGCCAGTAGCCCAGAGGGGAGAAGCGGGGAGCTGTTTTTT.

Here the CDR3 DNA reads TGCACAGCCATAAGCGGGGCGGCCTACCAAGAGACCCAGTACTTC. This sequence encodes CTAISGAAYQETQYF. The chain joins TRBV29-1 to TRBJ2-5; 7 bases are shared with TRBD2. Germline CDR1 reads SQVTM; CDR2 reads ANQGSEA. The CDR3 spans 15 residues.

The V gene is TRBV7-9, the J gene TRBJ2-2; D gene ambiguous. Germline CDR1 reads SEHNR; CDR2 reads FQNEAQ (reference sequence). The V end lost 3 bases, the J end lost 3 bases, and 5 bases lay between the germline ends. This CDR3 is 13 amino acids long. CDR3 region: CASSFVDTGELFF. CDR3 nucleotides: TGTGCCAGCAGCTTTGTAGACACCGGGGAGCTGTTTTTT. Combining the CDR3 with reference TRBV7-9 and TRBJ2-2 gives the whole variable domain DTGVSQNPRHKITKRGQNVTFRCDPISEHNRLYWYRQTLGQGPEFLTYFQNEAQLEKSRLLSDRFSAERPKGSFSTLEIQRTEQGDSAMYLCASSFVDTGELFFGEGSRLTVL.

The chain carries TRBV6-1 and TRBJ1-2; D may be TRBD1 (6 bases). The CDR3 extends over 14 amino acids. Trimming pared 0 bases from V and 6 bases from J, leaving 11 bases between. Looked up from germline, CDR1 is MNHNS and CDR2 is SASEGT. The CDR3 coding sequence is TGTGCCAGCAGTGAAGCGCCGGACAGTCATGGCTACACCTTC. Its protein product is CASSEAPDSHGYTF.

This clone was recorded only once. The chain is built from TRBV5-1 and TRBJ2-3; 11 bases are a match to TRBD2. From germline, CDR1 is SGHRS and CDR2 YFSETQ. The CDR3 spans 17 residues. J gave up 4 bases and V 0 bases, and 7 bases lay outside the gene matches. CDR3 protein: CASSLEPSGGSADTQYF. The CDR3 DNA is TGCGCCAGCAGCTTGGAACCTAGCGGGGGGAGTGCAGATACGCAGTATTTT.

The chain employs TRBV7-9 and TRBJ2-7, with D uncertain. Germline CDR1 SEHNR, CDR2 FQNEAQ (reference sequence). This CDR3 has 12 amino acids. Trimming left V 6 bases short and J 1 base short, with 7 bases between. The CDR3 reads CASRPQSYEQYF. The CDR3 coding sequence is TGTGCCAGCAGGCCACAGTCCTACGAGCAGTACTTC. Variable domain in full (rest from reference TRBV7-9 and TRBJ2-7): DTGVSQNPRHKITKRGQNVTFRCDPISEHNRLYWYRQTLGQGPEFLTYFQNEAQLEKSRLLSDRFSAERPKGSFSTLEIQRTEQGDSAMYLCASRPQSYEQYFGPGTRLTVT.

The V gene is TRBV23-1, the J gene TRBJ1-5; possibly TRBD1 for D (5 bases). TRBV23-1 has ORF status, its function being uncertain. Trimming left V 0 bases short and J 0 bases short, with 9 bases between. The CDR3 has 16 amino acids. Here the CDR3 reads CASSQSAGTSNQPQHF. CDR3 in DNA: TGCGCCAGCAGTCAATCGGCGGGGACTAGCAATCAGCCCCAGCATTTT.